A single sample gave rise to the 3 T cell receptor beta chains below, sequenced in a study of shared clonotypes between healthy human individuals. TCRdb's table, derived via immunoSEQ multiplex PCR, lists solely in-frame clones and lacks some. The sample has about 710,000 clones, 72% seen once. The specimen was memory CD4+ T cells sorted from blood. Subset meaning: CD45RA-negative fraction. The receptors shown here come from a woman in her 30s in good health.

The chain is built from TRBV4-2 and TRBJ2-3; D possibly corresponds to TRBD2 (7 bases). The CDR3 consists of 15 residues. V was pared by 0 bases and J by 5 bases, with 12 bases between. Germline V gives CDR1 LGHNA, CDR2 YNFKEQ. The CDR3 sequence: CASSQDGGPGDTQYF. The CDR3, as DNA: TGTGCCAGCAGCCAAGACGGGGGGCCTGGAGATACGCAGTATTTT.

In this sample, this clone turned up once. V and J are TRBV25-1 and TRBJ2-7, with 8 positions matching TRBD1. The CDR3 consists of 15 residues. V shed 3 bases, J shed 2 bases, and the junction held 6 bases outside the gene matches. The V gene's germline CDR1 is MGHDK and CDR2 SYGVNS. The CDR3 nucleotides read TGTGCCAGCAGTGACAGCGGACAGGGCGCCTACGAGCAGTACTTC. It specifies CASSDSGQGAYEQYF.

This clone showed up just a few times. The chain employs TRBV10-2 and TRBJ2-2, with 7 bases that match TRBD2. This CDR3 comprises 15 residues. V dropped 8 bases and J dropped 4; count of bases not matched to a gene: 10. Germline CDR1 and CDR2: WSHSY and SAAADI. This CDR3 reads CASGRERTSTGELFF. The CDR3, as DNA: TGCGCCAGCGGGCGGGAGCGGACGAGCACCGGGGAGCTGTTTTTT.